This T cell receptor beta chain came from a study of blood T cells in healthy people across ages. V lost 8 bases, J lost 3 bases, and 10 bases stayed unmatched. Germline lookup yields CDR1 KGHSH and CDR2 LQKENI. The CDR3 length is 14 residues. Primed by a sample-barcoded 5' primer and a J-beta primer mix, a second PCR proceeded for 7 to 11 cycles. TCRdb passed the 5' RACE reads through MiXCR, listing each CDR3 protein once. The profile shows about 830,000 distinct CDR3 sequences, over 45% of them singletons. On this clonotype itself: What it recognizes is unknown.

Study conclusions and caveats: Bulk PBMC profiling left naive and antigen-experienced comparisons inconclusive.

This receptor was identified in a man aged 25 to 40 in good health. Material: blood. This rearrangement joins TRBV18 to TRBJ2-7; 7 nucleotides agree with TRBD1. Here the CDR3 reads CASRDRDRDYEQYF. CDR3 nucleotides: TGTGCCAGCAGAGATAGAGACAGGGACTACGAGCAGTACTTC. Filled out from reference TRBV18 and TRBJ2-7, the complete variable domain reads NAGVMQNPRHLVRRRGQEARLRCSPMKGHSHVYWYRQLPEEGLKFMVYLQKENIIDESGMPKERFSAEFPKEGPSILRIQQVVRGDSAAYFCASRDRDRDYEQYFGPGTRLTVT.